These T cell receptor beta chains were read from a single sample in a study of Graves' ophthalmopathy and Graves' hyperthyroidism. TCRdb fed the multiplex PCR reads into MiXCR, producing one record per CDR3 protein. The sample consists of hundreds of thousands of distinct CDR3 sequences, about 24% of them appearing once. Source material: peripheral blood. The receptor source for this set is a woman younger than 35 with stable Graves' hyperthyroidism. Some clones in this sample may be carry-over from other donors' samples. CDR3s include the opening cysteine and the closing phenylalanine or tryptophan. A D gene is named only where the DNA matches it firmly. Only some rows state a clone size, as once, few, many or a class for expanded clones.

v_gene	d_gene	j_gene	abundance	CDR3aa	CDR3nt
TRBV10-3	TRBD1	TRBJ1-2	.	CAISDTTGYGYTF	TGTGCCATCAGTGACACGACAGGGTACGGCTACACCTTC
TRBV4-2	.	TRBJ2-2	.	CASRPAGGAAGGRDGELFF	TGTGCCAGCAGGCCGGCCGGGGGCGCGGCGGGCGGGAGAGACGGGGAGCTGTTTTTT
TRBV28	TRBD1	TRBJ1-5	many	CASSSRDRGGNQPQHF	TGTGCCAGCAGTTCTCGGGACAGGGGGGGCAATCAGCCCCAGCATTTT
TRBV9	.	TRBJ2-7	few	CASSANQKTGTYEQYF	TGTGCCAGCAGCGCAAATCAAAAAACAGGAACCTACGAGCAGTACTTC
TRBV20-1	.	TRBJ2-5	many	CSGQDQETQYF	TGCAGTGGACAGGACCAAGAGACCCAGTACTTC
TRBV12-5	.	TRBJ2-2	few	CASERGRELFF	TGTGCTAGTGAACGCGGTAGGGAGCTGTTTTTT
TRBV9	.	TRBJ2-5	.	CASSVSGGRETQYF	TGTGCCAGCAGCGTATCGGGGGGCCGGGAGACCCAGTACTTC
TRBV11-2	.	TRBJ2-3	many	CASSSYTAVDTQYF	TGTGCCAGCAGCTCTTACACAGCGGTAGATACGCAGTATTTT
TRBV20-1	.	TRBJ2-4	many	CSAPLGGKNIQYF	TGCAGTGCGCCCCTCGGTGGCAAAAACATTCAGTACTTC
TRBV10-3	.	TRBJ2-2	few	CAISESRDTGELFF	TGTGCCATCAGTGAGTCTAGGGACACCGGGGAGCTGTTTTTT
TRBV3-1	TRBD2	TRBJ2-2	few	CASSPGTSGGAGELFF	TGTGCCAGCAGCCCCGGTACTAGCGGGGGGGCCGGGGAGCTGTTTTTT
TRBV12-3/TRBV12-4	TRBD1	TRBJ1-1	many	CASSLRWTGRLNTEAFF	TGTGCCAGCAGTTTAAGGTGGACAGGCCGTTTGAACACTGAAGCTTTCTTT
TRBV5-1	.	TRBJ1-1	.	CASSRRQALGTEAFF	TGCGCCAGCAGCAGGCGACAGGCTTTGGGCACTGAAGCTTTCTTT
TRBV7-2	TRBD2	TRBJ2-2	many	CASSSGLANAGELFF	TGTGCCAGCAGCTCGGGACTAGCGAATGCCGGGGAGCTGTTTTTT
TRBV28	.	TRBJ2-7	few	CASSENDWSSYEQYF	TGTGCCAGCAGCGAAAATGACTGGAGCTCCTACGAGCAGTACTTC
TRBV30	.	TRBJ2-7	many	CAWSVDWRWGSSSYEQYF	TGTGCCTGGAGTGTGGACTGGCGTTGGGGCTCAAGCTCCTACGAGCAGTACTTC
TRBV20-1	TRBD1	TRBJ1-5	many	CSAGTGGVNQPQHF	TGCAGTGCTGGGACAGGGGGCGTCAATCAGCCCCAGCATTTT
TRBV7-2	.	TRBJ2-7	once	CASRHRFSSYEQYF	TGTGCCAGCAGACATAGGTTTAGCTCCTACGAGCAGTACTTC
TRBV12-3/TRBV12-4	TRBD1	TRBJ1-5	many	CASSLGTGVFISNQPQHF	TGTGCCAGCAGTTTAGGGACAGGGGTTTTTATTAGCAATCAGCCCCAGCATTTT
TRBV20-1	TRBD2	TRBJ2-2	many	CSARAGGGELFF	TGCAGTGCTAGAGCGGGGGGCGGGGAGCTGTTTTTT
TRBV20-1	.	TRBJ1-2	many	CSARDYREGDYGYTF	TGCAGTGCTAGAGACTACAGGGAGGGCGACTATGGCTACACCTTC
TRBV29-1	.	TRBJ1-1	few	CSVTSHRASGAEAFF	TGCAGCGTGACTTCCCACAGGGCTTCCGGCGCTGAAGCTTTCTTT
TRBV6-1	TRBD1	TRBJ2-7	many	CASSEQDRGSSYEQYF	TGTGCCAGCAGTGAACAGGACAGGGGAAGCTCCTACGAGCAGTACTTC
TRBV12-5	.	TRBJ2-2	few	CASGPATGELFF	TGTGCTAGTGGTCCTGCCACCGGGGAGCTGTTTTTT
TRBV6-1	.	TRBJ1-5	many	CASRADNSNQPQHF	TGTGCCAGCAGGGCGGATAATAGCAATCAGCCCCAGCATTTT
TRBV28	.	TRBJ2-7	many	CASSLLTWVSGYEQYF	TGTGCCAGCAGTTTATTAACTTGGGTGAGCGGCTACGAGCAGTACTTC
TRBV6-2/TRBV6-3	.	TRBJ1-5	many	CASSQRQVNQPQHF	TGTGCCAGCAGCCAGCGACAGGTCAATCAGCCCCAGCATTTT
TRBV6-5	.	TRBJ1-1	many	CASSYPDSYPEAFF	TGTGCCAGCAGTTACCCCGACAGCTACCCTGAAGCTTTCTTT
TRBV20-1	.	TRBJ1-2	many	CSARDLKEGYTF	TGCAGTGCTAGAGATCTTAAGGAGGGCTACACCTTC
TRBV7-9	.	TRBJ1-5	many	CASSLDGHQNQPQHF	TGTGCCAGCAGCTTAGATGGGCACCAGAATCAGCCCCAGCATTTT
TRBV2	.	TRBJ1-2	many	CASSGRNYGYTF	TGTGCCAGCAGTGGACGTAACTATGGCTACACCTTC
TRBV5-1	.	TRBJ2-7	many	CASSLMDSYYEQYF	TGCGCCAGCAGCCTTATGGACAGTTACTACGAGCAGTACTTC
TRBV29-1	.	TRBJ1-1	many	CSVEDPSGTEAFF	TGCAGCGTTGAAGATCCTTCTGGCACTGAAGCTTTCTTT
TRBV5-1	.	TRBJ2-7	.	CASSLSSFYEQYF	TGCGCCAGCAGCTTGTCGAGCTTTTACGAGCAGTACTTC
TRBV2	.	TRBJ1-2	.	CASTVSGAVANYGYTF	TGTGCCAGCACAGTTTCAGGGGCCGTAGCTAACTATGGCTACACCTTC
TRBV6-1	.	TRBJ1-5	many	CASSGRGYTPPSNQPQHF	TGTGCCAGCAGTGGGCGGGGGTACACACCCCCGAGCAATCAGCCCCAGCATTTT
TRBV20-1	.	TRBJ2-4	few	CSASPFLAKNIQYF	TGCAGTGCTAGCCCGTTCCTAGCCAAAAACATTCAGTACTTC
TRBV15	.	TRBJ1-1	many	CATSRDQWNTEAFF	TGTGCCACCAGCAGAGATCAATGGAACACTGAAGCTTTCTTT
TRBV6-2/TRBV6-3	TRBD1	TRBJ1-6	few	CASSPGQASRPLHF	TGTGCCAGCAGCCCGGGACAGGCTTCGAGGCCCCTCCACTTT
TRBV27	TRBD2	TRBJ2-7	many	CASSNRGGTYEQYF	TGTGCCAGCAGTAACCGCGGGGGAACCTACGAGCAGTACTTC
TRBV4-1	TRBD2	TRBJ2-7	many	CASSQPSLGLAYYEQYF	TGCGCCAGCAGCCAACCAAGCTTGGGACTAGCGTACTACGAGCAGTACTTC
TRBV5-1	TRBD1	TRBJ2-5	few	CASSLGDRKETQYF	TGCGCCAGCAGCTTGGGGGACAGAAAAGAGACCCAGTACTTC
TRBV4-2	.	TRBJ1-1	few	CASSQGTGILNTEAFF	TGTGCCAGCAGCCAGGGAACAGGGATTTTGAACACTGAAGCTTTCTTT
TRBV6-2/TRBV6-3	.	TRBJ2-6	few	CASIRYPGVSTGANVLTF	TGTGCCAGCATCCGATACCCGGGGGTTAGTACTGGGGCCAACGTCCTGACTTTC
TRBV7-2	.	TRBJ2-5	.	CASSLGSGVRGETQYF	TGTGCCAGCAGCTTAGGCTCGGGGGTCCGGGGGGAGACCCAGTACTTC
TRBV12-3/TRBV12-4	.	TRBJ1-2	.	CASSFNRASYGYTF	TGTGCCAGCAGTTTCAACCGGGCCTCTTATGGCTACACCTTC
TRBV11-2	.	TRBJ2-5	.	CASSPLTGSRTQYF	TGTGCCAGCAGCCCACTAACAGGGTCGAGGACCCAGTACTTC
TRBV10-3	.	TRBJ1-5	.	CAISPGVPGGNQPQHF	TGTGCCATCAGCCCGGGAGTGCCAGGGGGCAATCAGCCCCAGCATTTT
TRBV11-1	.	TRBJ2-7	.	CASSARGAARVNEQYF	TGTGCCAGCAGCGCCAGGGGGGCCGCCAGGGTTAACGAGCAGTACTTC
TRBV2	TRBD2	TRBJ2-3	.	CASSDLGTSGGADTQYF	TGTGCCAGCAGTGACCTGGGGACTAGCGGGGGGGCAGATACGCAGTATTTT
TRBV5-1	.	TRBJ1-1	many	CASSFNGAENTEAFF	TGCGCCAGCAGCTTCAACGGGGCGGAGAACACTGAAGCTTTCTTT
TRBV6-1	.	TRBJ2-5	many	CASSVGGTETQYF	TGTGCCAGCAGTGTAGGGGGGACGGAGACCCAGTACTTC
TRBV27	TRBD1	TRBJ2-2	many	CASRPGQGDAGELFF	TGTGCCAGCCGACCTGGACAGGGAGACGCCGGGGAGCTGTTTTTT
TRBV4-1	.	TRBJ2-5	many	CASSNQVAQETQETQYF	TGCGCCAGCAGCAACCAGGTAGCCCAAGAGACCCAAGAGACCCAGTACTTC
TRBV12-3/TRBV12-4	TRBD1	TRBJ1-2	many	CASSLYSRGNYGYTF	TGTGCCAGCAGTTTATACAGCAGGGGGAACTATGGCTACACCTTC
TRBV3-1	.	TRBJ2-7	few	CASSQDAGTFYEQYF	TGTGCCAGCAGCCAAGATGCGGGCACTTTCTACGAGCAGTACTTC
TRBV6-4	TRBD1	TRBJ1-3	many	CASSDGQGATDSGNTIYF	TGTGCCAGCAGTGACGGACAGGGGGCAACGGACTCTGGAAACACCATATATTTT
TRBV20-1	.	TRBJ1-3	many	CSARDGQSSGNTIYF	TGCAGTGCTAGAGACGGACAGTCCTCTGGAAACACCATATATTTT
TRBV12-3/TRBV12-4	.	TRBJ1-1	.	CASSLFEANTEAFF	TGTGCCAGCAGTTTGTTTGAGGCGAACACTGAAGCTTTCTTT
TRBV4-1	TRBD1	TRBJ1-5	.	CASSHWTGDSNQPQHF	TGCGCCAGCAGCCACTGGACAGGGGATAGCAATCAGCCCCAGCATTTT